These 21 T cell receptor beta chains share one sample of origin, sequenced in a study of blood T cell repertoires in COVID-19. The table came from immunoSEQ multiplex PCR; TCRdb's copy has only in-frame clones and leaves some out. The sample has more than 100,000 clones, 80% to 85% seen once. The sample comprised peripheral blood. The receptors come from a man aged 60-69 years with acute or convalescent COVID-19.

There are a few counts of this clone. The rearrangement links TRBV2 to TRBJ2-1; TRBD1 aligns across 8 bases. Germline CDR1 and CDR2: SNHLY and FYNNEI. With 0 bases clipped from V and 5 bases from J, the junction kept 6 bases outside the gene matches. CDR3 length: 16 amino acids. The CDR3 DNA reads TGTGCCAGCAGTGAAGCCCCACAGGGGGTAAACAATGAGCAGTTCTTC. Its protein is CASSEAPQGVNNEQFF. The complete variable domain, with remaining parts taken from reference TRBV2 and TRBJ2-1, reads EPEVTQTPSHQVTQMGQEVILRCVPISNHLYFYWYRQILGQKVEFLVSFYNNEISEKSEIFDDQFSVERPDGSNFTLKIRSTKLEDSAMYFCASSEAPQGVNNEQFFGPGTRLTVL.

This clone was counted once. This chain connects TRBV5-4 to TRBJ1-2; 7 bases fit TRBD1. Germline V gives CDR1 SGHNT, CDR2 YYREEE (reference sequence). J was trimmed by 7 bases and V by 0 bases; bases with no gene match: 12. The CDR3 is 16 amino acids. CDR3 sequence: CASSLVLTGFRGGYTF. The CDR3 nucleotides read TGTGCCAGCAGCTTGGTGTTGACAGGGTTTAGGGGTGGCTACACCTTC.

The chain is built from TRBV6-6 and TRBJ2-1, with D possibly matching TRBD2 (5 bases). Germline-derived CDR1 and CDR2 are MNHNY and SVGAGI (reference sequence). The CDR3 length is 13 residues. V lost 1 base and J 7 bases, leaving 8 bases between the germline ends. The CDR3 DNA sequence: TGTGCCAGCAGTTACTGGGAGAGGAATGAGCAGTTCTTC. It yields the protein CASSYWERNEQFF.

The chain links TRBV28 to TRBJ1-2; 8 bases fit TRBD1. CDR1 is MDHEN, CDR2 SYDVKM, per germline. This CDR3 has 16 residues. V lost 5 bases to trimming and J lost 0 bases; unmatched junction nucleotides: 8. CDR3 sequence reads: CASSTYLRGPNYGYTF. CDR3 coding DNA: TGTGCCAGCAGTACCTACCTCAGGGGGCCTAACTATGGCTACACCTTC.

CDR3 coding DNA: TGTGCCAGCAGCCCCCGGCTAGCGGGACCCGACACAGATACGCAGTATTTT. It specifies CASSPRLAGPDTDTQYF. The genes are TRBV9 and TRBJ2-3; 9 bases are shared with TRBD2. This CDR3 has 17 amino acids. V shed 4 bases, J shed 2 bases, and the junction held 11 bases outside the gene matches. CDR1 is SGDLS, CDR2 YYNGEE, per germline.

The chain combines TRBV11-2 with TRBJ2-5; 7 bases line up with TRBD2. The length of the CDR3 is 15 residues. J gave up 5 bases and V 3 bases, and 9 bases lay outside the gene matches. The V gene's germline CDR1 is SGHAT and CDR2 FQNNGV. CDR3 region: CASSFERGGWETQYF. The CDR3 DNA is TGTGCCAGCAGCTTCGAAAGGGGAGGGTGGGAGACCCAGTACTTC.

This chain joins TRBV19 and TRBJ2-7; a possible D gene is TRBD2 (6 bases). This CDR3 has 15 amino acids. Germline assignment: CDR1 LNHDA and CDR2 SQIVND (reference sequence). V shed 6 bases and J shed 3 bases, with 18 bases lying between them. The CDR3 DNA sequence: TGTGCCAGTAGCCCGGGGGAAGTTAGAATCTACGAGCAGTACTTC. Translated: CASSPGEVRIYEQYF.

V usage is TRBV5-4 and J usage is TRBJ1-2; D unresolved. In germline, CDR1 is SGHNT, CDR2 YYREEE (reference sequence). V was pared by 4 bases and J by 8 bases, with 18 bases between. CDR3 size: 14 residues. The CDR3 sequence is CASSLEYGLGGYTF. CDR3 bases: TGTGCCAGCAGCCTAGAGTACGGCCTCGGGGGCTACACCTTC.

V usage is TRBV6-6 and J usage is TRBJ1-6, with a weak D call TRBD1 (6 bases). The germline gives CDR1 MNHNY, CDR2 SVGAGI (reference sequence). Deletions cut 4 bases from V and 4 bases from J, with 8 bases between. CDR3 length: 14 residues. The CDR3 DNA is TGTGCCAGCAGTTCCGGACAGTATAATTCACCCCTCCACTTT. The encoded protein is CASSSGQYNSPLHF.

The V call is TRBV12-3 or TRBV12-4, the J call TRBJ2-3; D gene ambiguous. The CDR3 is 13 amino acids. With 3 bases removed from V and 4 bases from J, the gap between germline ends came to 8 bases. CDR3 bases: TGTGCCAGCAGTTTCCAGTTCCCAGATACGCAGTATTTT. Encoded protein: CASSFQFPDTQYF.

V is TRBV12-5 and J is TRBJ1-6; D uncertain. The CDR3 has 13 amino acids. The germline gives CDR1 LGHNT, CDR2 FRNRAP. Between the trimmed V and J ends, which lost 7 bases and 7 bases, there was a span of 11 bases. The CDR3 protein is CASAHSGNSPLHF. The CDR3 region has the DNA TGTGCTAGTGCTCATTCCGGGAATTCACCCCTCCACTTT.

The chain uses TRBV3-1 (or the pseudogene TRBV3-2) and TRBJ2-7; 7 bases map to TRBD2. Trimming took 1 base from V and 4 from J; bases not matched to a gene: 4. The germline gives CDR1 LGHDT, CDR2 YNNKEL (reference sequence). This CDR3 has 14 amino acids. This CDR3 reads CASSQAGGRYEQYF. The CDR3 coding sequence is TGTGCCAGCAGCCAAGCGGGAGGTAGATACGAGCAGTACTTC.

The J gene is TRBJ2-7, the V gene TRBV11-2, with D possibly being TRBD1 (6 bases). Germline V gene sequence: CDR1 SGHAT, CDR2 FQNNGV. The CDR3 contains 15 residues. Between the trimmed V and J ends, which lost 3 bases and 6 bases, there was a span of 18 bases. CDR3: CASSFGSGQFGEQYF. The CDR3 DNA follows: TGTGCCAGCAGCTTCGGGTCAGGACAGTTTGGCGAGCAGTACTTC.

The chain recombines TRBV29-1 with TRBJ2-5, with D uncertain. Germline CDR1 SQVTM, CDR2 ANQGSEA. This CDR3 has 15 residues. Trimming took 3 bases from V and 1 from J, leaving 15 bases between them. The CDR3 coding sequence is TGCAGCGTTGAGCGAGACAAAATGATCCAAGAGACCCAGTACTTC. It encodes CSVERDKMIQETQYF.

This chain links TRBV3-1 (or the pseudogene TRBV3-2) with TRBJ1-2, with D unclear. Between the trimmed V and J ends, which lost 0 bases and 11 bases, there was a span of 10 bases. The CDR3 extends over 12 amino acids. CDR1 is LGHDT and CDR2 is YNNKEL in the germline V gene (reference sequence). The CDR3 bases are TGTGCCAGCAGCCAAGATAGAGGGAATTACACCTTC. Amino acids: CASSQDRGNYTF.

The chain uses TRBV27 and TRBJ2-7, with D perhaps TRBD1 (6 bases). The germline V gene has CDR1 MNHEY and CDR2 SMNVEV (reference sequence). Trimming shortened V by 2 bases and J by 7 bases, and 12 bases separated the two germline ends. This CDR3 has 13 amino acids. The CDR3 coding sequence is TGTGCCAGCAGTTTAACAGGGCGAGGAGAGCAGTACTTC. It specifies CASSLTGRGEQYF.

J is TRBJ2-7 and V is TRBV7-9; 10 bases map to TRBD1. The germline V gene has CDR1 SEHNR and CDR2 FQNEAQ (reference sequence). V lost 10 bases and J lost 3; bases outside the gene matches: 15. The CDR3 totals 16 residues. As DNA, the CDR3 is TGTGCCACCTCAGGGGGTATCGGACAGGGGGACTACGAGCAGTACTTC. It is translated as CATSGGIGQGDYEQYF.

This clone was detected once. The V call is TRBV19, the J call TRBJ1-1; TRBD1 matches at 9 bases. This CDR3 spans 13 amino acids. CDR1 is LNHDA, CDR2 SQIVND, per germline (reference sequence). J lost 11 bases, V lost 9 bases, and 13 bases had no gene match. The CDR3 DNA reads TGTGCCAGCGCCGGGACAGGGATCGGGGTTGCTTTCTTT. This translates into CASAGTGIGVAFF.

V is TRBV24-1 and J is TRBJ2-5; the D gene is possibly TRBD2 (6 bases). Trimming removed 2 bases at V and 1 base at J, with 10 bases between. This CDR3 has 15 residues. The V gene's germline CDR1 is KGHDR and CDR2 SFDVKD. CDR3 sequence: CATSDSEGVQETQYF. As DNA, the CDR3 is TGTGCCACCAGTGATTCGGAGGGTGTCCAAGAGACCCAGTACTTC.

V is TRBV27 and J is TRBJ2-7, with 8 bases aligning to TRBD1. CDR1 is MNHEY, CDR2 SMNVEV, per germline (reference sequence). This CDR3 has 16 amino acids. Unmatched junction bases numbered 8, after V lost 1 base and J lost 3 bases. CDR3 DNA sequence: TGTGCCAGCAGTTTATTTGGTACAGGGGGGCTCTACGAGCAGTACTTC. It is translated as CASSLFGTGGLYEQYF.

This clone was recorded once. The V and J genes are TRBV7-9 and TRBJ2-5; 7 bases agree with TRBD1. Germline CDR1 SEHNR, CDR2 FQNEAQ (reference sequence). The length of the CDR3 is 14 residues. J lost 4 bases, V lost 4 bases, and 6 bases had no gene match. The CDR3 region is CASSSTGVRETQYF. The CDR3 region has the DNA TGTGCCAGCAGCTCAACAGGGGTTCGAGAGACCCAGTACTTC.